Each of the 28 T cell receptor beta chains below was sequenced from the same sample in a study of shared clonotypes between healthy human individuals. Clones were sequenced by immunoSEQ multiplex PCR, and TCRdb holds only the in-frame ones, with some missing. Among approximately 980,000 clones listed, approximately 76% were seen once. Sequenced sample: memory CD4+ T cells sorted from blood. Subset meaning: CD45RA-negative fraction. The receptors originated from a man younger than 35 in good health.

For this clone: Relative to the germline gene, one junction end is altered; a read error may explain this. The rearrangement links TRBV11-3 to TRBJ2-7; 8 bases are a match to TRBD1. The CDR3 runs to 17 residues. Looked up from germline, CDR1 is SGHNT and CDR2 is YENEEA. The CDR3 sequence: CASSLGGKSGGSHEQYF. The CDR3 nucleotides read TGTGCCAGCAGCTTAGGAGGAAAGTCAGGGGGCTCCCACGAGCAGTACTTC.

This rearrangement joins TRBV7-2 to TRBJ1-3; tentative D call: TRBD1 (6 bases). The CDR3 length is 13 residues. V was clipped by 2 bases and J by 9 bases, with 11 bases between them. Looked up from germline, CDR1 is SGHTA and CDR2 is FQGNSA. DNA of the CDR3: TGTGCCAGCAGCTTAAGGGGGGCCTCCACCATATATTTT. Translating gives CASSLRGASTIYF.

With respect to this clone: This CDR3 is also generated by other DNA sequences in the sample. V and J are TRBV28 and TRBJ1-5, with D unclear. The CDR3 extends over 13 amino acids. The V end was cut by 5 bases, the J end by 0 bases, with 5 bases between. Germline CDR1 MDHEN, CDR2 SYDVKM. The CDR3 is CASSPDSNQPQHF. The DNA for the CDR3 is TGTGCCAGCAGTCCCGATAGCAATCAGCCCCAGCATTTT.

The CDR3 loop reads CASRGAGGRVNEQFF. The CDR3 nucleotides read TGTGCCAGCAGGGGAGCGGGAGGGAGAGTCAATGAGCAGTTCTTC. The chain employs TRBV7-8 and TRBJ2-1, with 10 positions matching TRBD2. The CDR3 is 15 amino acids. Trimming took 6 bases from V and 6 from J; bases not matched to a gene: 8. CDR1 and CDR2 (germline): SGHVS, FQNEAQ.

This rearrangement joins TRBV9 to TRBJ2-2, with D unresolved. Germline V gene data show CDR1 as SGDLS and CDR2 as YYNGEE. The V end lost 0 bases, the J end lost 0 bases, and 6 bases lay between the germline ends. This CDR3 has 15 residues. The CDR3 nucleotides read TGTGCCAGCAGCGTAGATCCCTCGAACACCGGGGAGCTGTTTTTT. It yields the protein CASSVDPSNTGELFF.

CDR3 amino acids: CASNSGYNEQFF. DNA of the CDR3: TGTGCCAGTAACAGCGGTTACAATGAGCAGTTCTTC. The chain carries TRBV19 and TRBJ2-1, with D possibly TRBD2 on 5 matching bases. This CDR3 comprises 12 residues. Germline CDR1 reads LNHDA; CDR2 reads SQIVND (reference sequence). V lost 7 bases and J lost 4, with 8 bases in between.

The chain is built from TRBV30 and TRBJ1-1; D unresolved. This CDR3 has 14 residues. The V gene lost 3 bases and the J gene lost 0 bases, with 11 bases spanning the gap. The germline CDR1 and CDR2 sequences are GTSNPN and SVGIG (reference sequence). CDR3 DNA sequence: TGTGCCTGGAGATGGGCGGGGATGAACACTGAAGCTTTCTTT. This gives the protein CAWRWAGMNTEAFF.

The genes are TRBV4-3 and TRBJ2-1, with 8 bases that match TRBD1. The CDR3 loop spans 15 amino acids. Germline V gene data show CDR1 as LGHNA and CDR2 as YSLEER. The V segment lost 0 bases and the J segment 3 bases; nucleotides outside the gene matches: 1. The CDR3 DNA reads TGCGCCAGCAGCCAAGAGGGACAGGTCTACAATGAGCAGTTCTTC. As protein: CASSQEGQVYNEQFF.

This clone was observed once. This chain links TRBV5-1 with TRBJ2-5; possibly TRBD2 for D (6 bases). This CDR3 spans 14 amino acids. Germline V CDR1 and CDR2: SGHRS, YFSETQ. Trimming pared 3 bases from V and 2 bases from J, leaving 11 bases between. DNA for the CDR3: TGCGCCAGCAGCTGGCGGGACCTTCAAGAGACCCAGTACTTC. It specifies CASSWRDLQETQYF.

The rearrangement uses TRBV5-1 and TRBJ2-7; possible D gene TRBD2, 5 bases. This CDR3 region has 20 residues. The germline gives CDR1 SGHRS, CDR2 YFSETQ. V lost 2 bases and J lost 0, with 27 bases in between. CDR3 in amino acids: CASSLRHSHPLGEYSYEQYF. The CDR3 coding sequence is TGCGCCAGCAGCTTACGCCACTCACACCCTCTCGGGGAGTACTCCTACGAGCAGTACTTC.

The chain employs TRBV5-4 and TRBJ1-6, with D unresolved. Trimming removed 4 bases at V and 7 bases at J, with 15 bases between. This CDR3 spans 15 amino acids. Germline values: CDR1 SGHNT, CDR2 YYREEE (reference sequence). The CDR3 coding sequence is TGTGCCAGCAGCCTGTTTGGGGTGGGGAATTCACCCCTCCACTTT. It yields the protein CASSLFGVGNSPLHF.

The chain links TRBV7-9 to TRBJ2-2; maybe TRBD2 (5 bases). The CDR3 covers 14 residues. V was cut by 3 bases and J by 6 bases, with 11 bases left in between. Germline CDR1 SEHNR, CDR2 FQNEAQ (reference sequence). For the CDR3, the DNA is TGTGCCAGCAGCTTGGATGGACTGGCCGGGGAGCTGTTTTTT. Protein sequence: CASSLDGLAGELFF.

The J gene is TRBJ2-7, the V gene TRBV7-2; no clear D gene. V was trimmed by 6 bases and J by 1 base, leaving 13 bases between them. CDR3 length: 14 residues. Germline V gene sequence: CDR1 SGHTA, CDR2 FQGNSA. The CDR3 region is CASSRIVGSYEQYF. DNA of the CDR3: TGTGCCAGCAGTCGGATAGTCGGATCCTACGAGCAGTACTTC.

The sample holds one count of this clone. At the DNA level, this CDR3 is encoded by other sequences in the same sample as well. V gene TRBV19 combines with J gene TRBJ1-5; possibly TRBD1 for D (6 bases). CDR1 is LNHDA and CDR2 is SQIVND in the germline V gene (reference sequence). The CDR3 runs 15 residues. Trimming took off 4 bases at V and 0 bases at J, with 10 bases between the two ends. The CDR3 DNA follows: TGTGCCAGTAGTACCCGGGGGCCTAGCAATCAGCCCCAGCATTTT. Its translation: CASSTRGPSNQPQHF.

V is TRBV6-4 and J is TRBJ1-1; D is ambiguous. Deletions cut 0 bases from V and 6 bases from J, with 17 bases between. This CDR3 is built from 16 residues. Germline CDR1 and CDR2: MRHNA and SNTAGT. CDR3 in amino acids: CASSDSIGPPVAEAFF. CDR3 DNA: TGTGCCAGCAGTGACTCGATAGGGCCCCCGGTGGCTGAAGCTTTCTTT.

The V and J genes are TRBV6-6 and TRBJ2-3; 7 bases align to TRBD1. The J segment lost 2 bases and the V segment lost 6 bases, leaving 5 bases of the junction unmatched. CDR3 length: 14 amino acids. From germline, CDR1 is MNHNY and CDR2 SVGAGI (reference sequence). The CDR3 sequence is CASRFEGATDTQYF. The CDR3 DNA is TGTGCCAGCAGATTTGAGGGGGCCACAGATACGCAGTATTTT.

This sequence joins TRBV19 and TRBJ1-4; 8 positions agree with TRBD1. V lost 4 bases, J lost 8 bases, and 9 bases stayed unmatched. The CDR3 has 15 residues. Germline lookup yields CDR1 LNHDA and CDR2 SQIVND (reference sequence). CDR3 sequence (DNA): TGTGCCAGTAGTACGCAGGGGGCTCTCGGAGAAAAACTGTTTTTT. Its translation is CASSTQGALGEKLFF.

The V and J genes are TRBV7-2 and TRBJ1-1, with TRBD1 as a possible D gene (6 bases). The CDR3 extends over 13 amino acids. Germline-derived CDR1 and CDR2 are SGHTA and FQGNSA. Between the trimmed V and J ends, which lost 5 bases and 4 bases, there was a span of 11 bases. The CDR3 spells CASSRTGSTEAFF. The CDR3 DNA sequence: TGTGCCAGCAGCCGTACAGGGAGCACTGAAGCTTTCTTT.

This chain links TRBV4-1 with TRBJ2-3; D gene uncertain. This CDR3 is 13 amino acids long. Trimming left V 2 bases short and J 6 bases short, with 9 bases between. The germline V gene has CDR1 MGHRA and CDR2 YSYEKL. CDR3: CASSQYYRDTQYF. The CDR3 nucleotides are TGCGCCAGCAGCCAATATTATAGGGATACGCAGTATTTT.

V usage is TRBV2 and J usage is TRBJ1-6, with D tentatively TRBD1 (5 bases). V lost 6 bases and J 7 bases, leaving 16 bases between the germline ends. CDR1 SNHLY and CDR2 FYNNEI come from the germline V gene. This CDR3 is 15 amino acids long. The CDR3 loop reads CASRSRDQGNSPLHF. DNA for the CDR3: TGTGCCAGCAGGTCCCGGGACCAAGGGAATTCACCCCTCCACTTT.

The chain couples TRBV5-6 to TRBJ2-4, with D perhaps matching TRBD1 (6 bases). Germline-derived CDR1 and CDR2 are SGHDT and YYEEEE. The CDR3 length is 19 residues. V dropped 4 bases and J dropped 0 bases, with 23 bases sitting between them. In DNA, the CDR3 is TGTGCCAGCAGCCTACGCCTACAGGGTCCAACGCTAGCCAAAAACATTCAGTACTTC. Encoded protein: CASSLRLQGPTLAKNIQYF.

The gene calls are TRBV11-2 and TRBJ1-1, with D possibly being TRBD1 (6 bases). This CDR3 contains 16 residues. Trimming took off 5 bases at V and 0 bases at J, with 16 bases between the two ends. Germline values: CDR1 SGHAT, CDR2 FQNNGV. The CDR3 region has the DNA TGTGCCAGCAGCCCGACGACAGGCGAGATGAACACTGAAGCTTTCTTT. Amino acid sequence: CASSPTTGEMNTEAFF.

This sequence joins TRBV5-4 and TRBJ2-1; 12 nucleotides align to TRBD2. The CDR3 consists of 17 residues. From germline, CDR1 is SGHNT and CDR2 YYREEE (reference sequence). J gave up 7 bases and V 1 base, and 9 bases lay outside the gene matches. This CDR3 is CASSLFQTSGGSNEQFF. The CDR3 nucleotides read TGTGCCAGCAGCTTGTTCCAGACTAGCGGGGGTAGTAATGAGCAGTTCTTC.

Notes on this clone: At the DNA level, this CDR3 is encoded by other sequences in the same sample as well. The chain uses TRBV10-3 and TRBJ2-5, with no clear D. CDR1 ENHRY and CDR2 SYGVKD come from the germline V gene. The CDR3 contains 13 residues. The germline V and J ends were trimmed by 0 bases and 1 base, with 3 bases remaining between them. The CDR3 sequence: CAISESTQETQYF. CDR3 nucleotide sequence: TGTGCCATCAGTGAGTCGACCCAAGAGACCCAGTACTTC.

CDR3 DNA: TGTGCCAGCAGCCGTGAGGGGAACATTCAGTACTTC. Residues: CASSREGNIQYF. The chain is built from TRBV7-2 and TRBJ2-4; tentatively, D is TRBD1 or TRBD2 (5 bases each). CDR1 and CDR2 from the germline V gene are SGHTA and FQGNSA. The length of the CDR3 is 12 residues. Trimming removed 5 bases at V and 7 bases at J, with 9 bases between. Full variable domain (missing parts from reference TRBV7-2 and TRBJ2-4): GAGVSQSPSNKVTEKGKDVELRCDPISGHTALYWYRQSLGQGLEFLIYFQGNSAPDKSGLPSDRFSAERTGGSVSTLTIQRTQQEDSAVYLCASSREGNIQYFGAGTRLSVL.

The chain links TRBV30 to TRBJ2-7, with TRBD1 matching over 7 bases. The CDR3 extends over 14 amino acids. In germline, CDR1 is GTSNPN, CDR2 SVGIG (reference sequence). Germline trimming cut 0 bases from V and 7 bases from J; bases unmatched to any gene: 9. CDR3 nucleotides: TGTGCCTGGAGTGTCGGCCTACAGGGGCGAGAGCAGTACTTC. Translation: CAWSVGLQGREQYF.

The J gene is TRBJ1-2, the V gene TRBV28, with 7 bases that match TRBD1. Germline CDR1 is MDHEN and CDR2 is SYDVKM. Trimming cost V 5 bases and J 0 bases; bases outside gene matches: 3. The CDR3 is made up of 14 amino acids. This CDR3 reads CASSTGTANYGYTF. DNA of the CDR3: TGTGCCAGCAGTACCGGGACAGCTAACTATGGCTACACCTTC.

This chain links TRBV7-2 with TRBJ1-1; D remains ambiguous. Trimming left V 6 bases short and J 4 bases short, with 12 bases between. Per the germline V gene, CDR1 is SGHTA and CDR2 is FQGNSA. This CDR3 is 13 amino acids long. CDR3 sequence reads: CASSYRHLTEAFF. The DNA for the CDR3 is TGTGCCAGCAGTTACAGACACCTCACTGAAGCTTTCTTT.